In its sample, the clone carrying this T cell receptor beta chain was seen a few times. Its antigen is still unknown. This sample is drawn from a study of CD8 T cells in ankylosing spondylitis. Study-wide findings and caveats: Apparently characteristic of ankylosing spondylitis blood was a TCR beta motif (about 8 highly homologous variants). Researchers report that disease-linked clones proved CD8+ and relatively rare in peripheral blood. Disease-linked clones were reportedly significantly enriched in matched ankylosing spondylitis synovial fluid. Some of the motif variants had earlier been found in reactive arthritis patients' fluid and blood.

Quantitative 5'-RACE with molecular barcodes generated TCR beta libraries. MiXCR was run by TCRdb on the 5' RACE reads, yielding one entry per CDR3 protein. This sample carries about 800,000 distinct CDR3 sequences, 10% to 15% of them seen once, and the ten largest clones take 0.51%. This CDR3 contains 13 residues. Germline V gene data show CDR1 as DFQATT and CDR2 as SNEGSKA (reference sequence). Trimming removed 5 bases from V and 10 bases from J, with 18 bases in between. J is TRBJ2-1 and V is TRBV20-1; D is perhaps TRBD1 or TRBD2 (5 bases each). The sequence derives from a male donor with ankylosing spondylitis. Sequenced material: blood, either unsorted or a sorted T cell fraction (not recorded which). The CDR3 is CSASSWGNKEQFF. In DNA, the CDR3 is TGCAGTGCTTCGTCGTGGGGGAATAAGGAGCAGTTCTTC.